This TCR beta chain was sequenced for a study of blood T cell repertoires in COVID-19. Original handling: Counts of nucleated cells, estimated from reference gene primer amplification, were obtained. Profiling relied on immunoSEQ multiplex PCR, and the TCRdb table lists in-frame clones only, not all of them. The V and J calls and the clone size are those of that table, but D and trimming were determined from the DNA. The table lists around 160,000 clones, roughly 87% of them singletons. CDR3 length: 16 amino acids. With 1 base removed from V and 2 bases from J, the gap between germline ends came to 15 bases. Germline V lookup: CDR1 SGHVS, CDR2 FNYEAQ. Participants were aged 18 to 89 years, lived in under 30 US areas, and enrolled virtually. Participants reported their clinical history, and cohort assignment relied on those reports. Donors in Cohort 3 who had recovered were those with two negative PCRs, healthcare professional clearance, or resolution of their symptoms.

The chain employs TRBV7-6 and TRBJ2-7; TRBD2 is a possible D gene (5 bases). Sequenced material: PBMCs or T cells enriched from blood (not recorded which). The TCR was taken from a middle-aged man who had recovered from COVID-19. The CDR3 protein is CASSLEFGVGAYEQYF. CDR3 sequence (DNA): TGTGCCAGCAGCTTAGAGTTCGGGGTCGGGGCCTACGAGCAGTACTTC.